Listed below are T cell receptor beta chains from one sample, sequenced in a study of T-cell memory formation after mild COVID-19. TCRdb reanalysed the 5' RACE reads using MiXCR and keeps one entry per CDR3 protein. Of roughly 29,000 distinct CDR3 sequences detected, roughly 7% appear once; the ten largest clones hold roughly 14%. The sequencing input was PBMCs or a T cell subset sorted from them (not recorded which). Receptors originate from an adult woman who had mild COVID-19 (a few samples of this study predate the infection). Cell type and time point are not known. Both conserved end residues are part of each CDR3. Fields, in order: V gene, D gene, clone size, J gene, CDR3 DNA, CDR3 protein. A D gene is named only where the DNA matches it firmly. Clone size, where shown, is once, few, many, or a class for clones that have expanded.

V gene: TRBV7-2; D gene: .; clone size: many; J gene: TRBJ2-1; CDR3 DNA: TGTGCCAGCAGCCTGACAGGCCCAGACAATGAGCAGTTCTTC; CDR3 protein: CASSLTGPDNEQFF
V gene: TRBV9; D gene: .; clone size: many; J gene: TRBJ2-3; CDR3 DNA: TGTGCCAGCAGCGTAGGAGGAGGGGGACTTTCGGATACGCAGTATTTT; CDR3 protein: CASSVGGGGLSDTQYF
V gene: TRBV29-1; D gene: .; clone size: many; J gene: TRBJ1-3; CDR3 DNA: TGCAGCGTTGTGACGGGGTCTGGAAACACCATATATTTT; CDR3 protein: CSVVTGSGNTIYF
V gene: TRBV25-1; D gene: .; clone size: few; J gene: TRBJ2-1; CDR3 DNA: TGTGCCAGCAGTGAGGGAGGACAGGACTACAATGAGCAGTTCTTC; CDR3 protein: CASSEGGQDYNEQFF
V gene: TRBV12-3/TRBV12-4; D gene: .; clone size: many; J gene: TRBJ1-1; CDR3 DNA: TGTGCCAGCAGCCCATATGGCGGGGGGAACACTGAAGCTTTCTTT; CDR3 protein: CASSPYGGGNTEAFF
V gene: TRBV21-1; D gene: .; clone size: many; J gene: TRBJ2-7; CDR3 DNA: TGTGCCAGCAGCAAAAGCCCAAGACAGGAGGGCTACGAGCAGTACTTC; CDR3 protein: CASSKSPRQEGYEQYF
V gene: TRBV11-2; D gene: .; clone size: many; J gene: TRBJ1-1; CDR3 DNA: TGTGCCAGCAGCTTTTCACGTGGCACTGAAGCTTTCTTT; CDR3 protein: CASSFSRGTEAFF
V gene: TRBV12-3/TRBV12-4; D gene: TRBD1; clone size: many; J gene: TRBJ2-7; CDR3 DNA: TGTGCCAGCAGTTCTCGACAGGGGGCGCGGGTCGAGCAGTACTTC; CDR3 protein: CASSSRQGARVEQYF
V gene: TRBV29-1; D gene: TRBD2; clone size: medium-sized; J gene: TRBJ2-1; CDR3 DNA: TGCAGCGTCGGCAGACTAGCGATAGGCGGGAACAATGAGCAGTTCTTC; CDR3 protein: CSVGRLAIGGNNEQFF
V gene: TRBV5-1; D gene: TRBD1; clone size: many; J gene: TRBJ1-6; CDR3 DNA: TGCGCCAGCAGAATGACAGGGGTCAATAATTCACCCCTCCACTTT; CDR3 protein: CASRMTGVNNSPLHF
V gene: TRBV7-2; D gene: TRBD2; clone size: many; J gene: TRBJ2-7; CDR3 DNA: TGTGCCAGCAGCTTAAAGACTAGCGATTCCTACGAGCAGTACTTC; CDR3 protein: CASSLKTSDSYEQYF
V gene: TRBV6-5; D gene: .; clone size: many; J gene: TRBJ1-1; CDR3 DNA: TGTGCCAGCAACGAAGTTAGGACGAACACTGAAGCTTTCTTT; CDR3 protein: CASNEVRTNTEAFF
V gene: TRBV20-1; D gene: .; clone size: many; J gene: TRBJ1-1; CDR3 DNA: TGCAGTGCCACCACAGTGAGAAACACTGAAGCTTTCTTT; CDR3 protein: CSATTVRNTEAFF
V gene: TRBV4-1; D gene: .; clone size: .; J gene: TRBJ2-5; CDR3 DNA: TGCGCCAGCAGCCAATTCGGGACCGTCCAAGAGACCCAGTACTTC; CDR3 protein: CASSQFGTVQETQYF
V gene: TRBV12-3/TRBV12-4; D gene: TRBD1; clone size: many; J gene: TRBJ2-1; CDR3 DNA: TGTGCCAGCAGTAGGACAGGGAATGAGCAGTTCTTC; CDR3 protein: CASSRTGNEQFF
V gene: TRBV5-5; D gene: .; clone size: many; J gene: TRBJ1-1; CDR3 DNA: TGTGCCAGCAGCCGGACGGTGGGGGCTGAAGCTTTCTTT; CDR3 protein: CASSRTVGAEAFF
V gene: TRBV3-1; D gene: .; clone size: many; J gene: TRBJ1-2; CDR3 DNA: TGTGCCAGCAGCCCGACGGGGGTTCGCTACACCTTC; CDR3 protein: CASSPTGVRYTF
V gene: TRBV5-1; D gene: .; clone size: many; J gene: TRBJ1-6; CDR3 DNA: TGCGCCAGCAGCTTAGACCGGCGATCCTCACCCCTCCACTTT; CDR3 protein: CASSLDRRSSPLHF
V gene: TRBV5-1; D gene: .; clone size: many; J gene: TRBJ2-3; CDR3 DNA: TGCGCCAGCACCCTCGGGGGGCGCAGCACAGATACGCAGTATTTT; CDR3 protein: CASTLGGRSTDTQYF
V gene: TRBV7-2; D gene: .; clone size: many; J gene: TRBJ1-4; CDR3 DNA: TGTGCCAGCAGCCACTACCGGAATAATGAAAAACTGTTTTTT; CDR3 protein: CASSHYRNNEKLFF
V gene: TRBV7-2; D gene: .; clone size: medium-sized; J gene: TRBJ2-3; CDR3 DNA: TGTGCCAGCAGCTTAGTTCTACCAACTAGCACAGATACGCAGTATTTT; CDR3 protein: CASSLVLPTSTDTQYF
V gene: TRBV6-4; D gene: .; clone size: many; J gene: TRBJ2-1; CDR3 DNA: TGTGCCAGCAGTGAGGGCAGCCACCCCAATGAGCAGTTCTTC; CDR3 protein: CASSEGSHPNEQFF
V gene: TRBV5-1; D gene: .; clone size: .; J gene: TRBJ2-3; CDR3 DNA: TGCGCCAGCAAAAGCGGAGGCACAGATACGCAGTATTTT; CDR3 protein: CASKSGGTDTQYF
V gene: TRBV5-6; D gene: .; clone size: many; J gene: TRBJ2-3; CDR3 DNA: TGTGCCAGCAGCCCCCTGGAGCGGCACACAGATACGCAGTATTTT; CDR3 protein: CASSPLERHTDTQYF
V gene: TRBV6-2/TRBV6-3; D gene: TRBD2; clone size: many; J gene: TRBJ2-1; CDR3 DNA: TGTGCCAGCGGAGGACTAGCGGTCAATGAGCAGTTCTTC; CDR3 protein: CASGGLAVNEQFF
V gene: TRBV20-1; D gene: .; clone size: many; J gene: TRBJ2-6; CDR3 DNA: TGCAGTGCTGTCAGCGGTGGCGGGGCCAACGTCCTGACTTTC; CDR3 protein: CSAVSGGGANVLTF
V gene: TRBV11-1; D gene: .; clone size: few; J gene: TRBJ1-1; CDR3 DNA: TGTGCCAGCAGCCCCTCCGGGACTGGAAACACTGAAGCTTTCTTT; CDR3 protein: CASSPSGTGNTEAFF
V gene: TRBV5-1; D gene: .; clone size: many; J gene: TRBJ2-7; CDR3 DNA: TGCGCCAGCAGCTTGGAAAGTTTAGGGGGGTACGAGCAGTACTTC; CDR3 protein: CASSLESLGGYEQYF
V gene: TRBV3-1; D gene: TRBD2; clone size: many; J gene: TRBJ2-5; CDR3 DNA: TGTGCCAGCAGCCAAGATGCGACTAGCGCAAGCCAAGAGACCCAGTACTTC; CDR3 protein: CASSQDATSASQETQYF
V gene: TRBV5-6; D gene: .; clone size: many; J gene: TRBJ2-7; CDR3 DNA: TGTGCCAGCAGCTGGGGGGACCTCGGCCACGAGCAGTACTTC; CDR3 protein: CASSWGDLGHEQYF
V gene: TRBV25-1; D gene: .; clone size: many; J gene: TRBJ1-2; CDR3 DNA: TGTGCCAGCGGGCAGGGGAATGGCTACACCTTC; CDR3 protein: CASGQGNGYTF
V gene: TRBV3-1; D gene: .; clone size: many; J gene: TRBJ2-1; CDR3 DNA: TGTGCCAGCAGCCAGGGGCGGAGCTCCTACAATGAGCAGTTCTTC; CDR3 protein: CASSQGRSSYNEQFF
V gene: TRBV4-1; D gene: TRBD1; clone size: many; J gene: TRBJ2-3; CDR3 DNA: TGCGCCAGCAGCCAAGAGGCACAGGGGGCCCTTGATACGCAGTATTTT; CDR3 protein: CASSQEAQGALDTQYF
V gene: TRBV18; D gene: TRBD1; clone size: many; J gene: TRBJ1-4; CDR3 DNA: TGTGCCAGCTCACCGGGACAGGGGAGTGAAAAACTGTTTTTT; CDR3 protein: CASSPGQGSEKLFF
V gene: TRBV20-1; D gene: .; clone size: .; J gene: TRBJ2-3; CDR3 DNA: TGCAGTGCGCGTGGGGGGGGCGCGGGTTATACGCAGTATTTT; CDR3 protein: CSARGGGAGYTQYF
V gene: TRBV28; D gene: .; clone size: many; J gene: TRBJ2-7; CDR3 DNA: TGTGCCAGCAGTTTAACAGGGTCATGGTACTTC; CDR3 protein: CASSLTGSWYF
V gene: TRBV7-2; D gene: .; clone size: many; J gene: TRBJ2-5; CDR3 DNA: TGTGCCAGCAGCTTTGGGCCAGTTGGAGAGACCCAGTACTTC; CDR3 protein: CASSFGPVGETQYF
V gene: TRBV12-3/TRBV12-4; D gene: .; clone size: many; J gene: TRBJ1-5; CDR3 DNA: TGTGCCAGCAGTTTTGGTCAGCCCCAGCATTTT; CDR3 protein: CASSFGQPQHF
V gene: TRBV7-2; D gene: .; clone size: medium-sized; J gene: TRBJ1-5; CDR3 DNA: TGTGCCAGCAGCCTCAGCCCGGAATGGCAGCCCCAGCATTTT; CDR3 protein: CASSLSPEWQPQHF
V gene: TRBV5-4; D gene: TRBD2; clone size: .; J gene: TRBJ2-1; CDR3 DNA: TGTGCCAGCAGCTTCCTGCTAGCGGGGGAGCACAATGAGCAGTTCTTC; CDR3 protein: CASSFLLAGEHNEQFF
V gene: TRBV12-3/TRBV12-4; D gene: .; clone size: many; J gene: TRBJ1-1; CDR3 DNA: TGTGCCAGCGGATTTGGGTCCACTGAAGCTTTCTTT; CDR3 protein: CASGFGSTEAFF
V gene: TRBV15; D gene: .; clone size: many; J gene: TRBJ2-1; CDR3 DNA: TGTGCCACCAGCAGAGAAGGGGGATCCTTGTTTGAGCAGTTCTTC; CDR3 protein: CATSREGGSLFEQFF
V gene: TRBV12-3/TRBV12-4; D gene: .; clone size: many; J gene: TRBJ1-2; CDR3 DNA: TGTGCCAGCAGTTTCGGTGCTAACTATGGCTACACCTTC; CDR3 protein: CASSFGANYGYTF
V gene: TRBV12-3/TRBV12-4; D gene: TRBD2; clone size: many; J gene: TRBJ2-5; CDR3 DNA: TGTGCCAGCAGTTTGACTAGCGGGCCCGGCGGTGGGACCCAGTACTTC; CDR3 protein: CASSLTSGPGGGTQYF
V gene: TRBV13; D gene: TRBD2; clone size: many; J gene: TRBJ2-1; CDR3 DNA: TGTGCCAGCAGCCCTCGGACTAGCGGGAATGAGCAGTTCTTC; CDR3 protein: CASSPRTSGNEQFF
V gene: TRBV29-1; D gene: .; clone size: many; J gene: TRBJ1-1; CDR3 DNA: TGCAGCGTTGATAATCCGGACCTAAGCTACACTGAAGCTTTCTTT; CDR3 protein: CSVDNPDLSYTEAFF
V gene: TRBV6-1; D gene: TRBD1; clone size: .; J gene: TRBJ2-3; CDR3 DNA: TGTGCCAGCAGTGAAGCGACAGGGGTAGATACGCAGTATTTT; CDR3 protein: CASSEATGVDTQYF
V gene: TRBV7-8; D gene: .; clone size: many; J gene: TRBJ2-5; CDR3 DNA: TGTGCCAGCAGCTTAGTGGGCAGGGACCAAGAGACCCAGTACTTC; CDR3 protein: CASSLVGRDQETQYF
V gene: TRBV20-1; D gene: TRBD2; clone size: many; J gene: TRBJ2-1; CDR3 DNA: TGCAGTGCTTGGACTAGCTATGAGCAGTTCTTC; CDR3 protein: CSAWTSYEQFF
V gene: TRBV19; D gene: .; clone size: .; J gene: TRBJ1-2; CDR3 DNA: TGTGCCAGTAGTATAGGCAGAAACTATGGCTACACCTTC; CDR3 protein: CASSIGRNYGYTF
V gene: TRBV12-3/TRBV12-4; D gene: .; clone size: many; J gene: TRBJ2-3; CDR3 DNA: TGTGCCAGCAGTTTAGCCGGGAGCGCGCAGTATTTT; CDR3 protein: CASSLAGSAQYF
V gene: TRBV6-1; D gene: .; clone size: .; J gene: TRBJ1-2; CDR3 DNA: TGTGCCAGCAGTGGTGGGAGATACTATGGCTACACCTTC; CDR3 protein: CASSGGRYYGYTF
V gene: TRBV20-1; D gene: .; clone size: many; J gene: TRBJ1-1; CDR3 DNA: TGCAGTGCTATGAGAGTCAGCTTACACACTGAAGCTTTCTTT; CDR3 protein: CSAMRVSLHTEAFF